This T cell receptor beta chain was obtained from a study of T cell repertoires in cytomegalovirus infection. The CDR3 has 11 residues. From germline, CDR1 is SQVTM and CDR2 ANQGSEA. Trimming took 5 bases from V and 5 from J, leaving 9 bases between them. Concerning this clonotype: With a much larger clone just one base away, this may be a read error. Because the CDR3 is missing its conserved closing phenylalanine or tryptophan, this is likely a read error.

TCRdb reprocessed the reads via MiXCR and lists one record per CDR3 protein. The sample consists of over 150,000 distinct CDR3 sequences, 13% to 15% of them appearing once. The receptor's source is a human donor in good health (CMV status not recorded). Some clones in this sample may be carry-over from other donors' samples. The chain recombines TRBV29-1 with TRBJ1-1; D is unresolved. The sequenced sample was PBMCs. The CDR3 loop reads CSVSGRTEAFL. For the CDR3, the DNA is TGCAGCGTTTCTGGGAGGACTGAAGCTTTCCTT.